This passage covers 11 T cell receptor beta chains from one sample sequenced in a study of blood T cell repertoires in COVID-19. Measured with immunoSEQ multiplex PCR; TCRdb has only the in-frame clones, and not every one. The table has more than 85,000 clones, around 81% seen once. Specimen: peripheral blood. Every receptor here comes from a man between 60 and 70 years old with acute or convalescent COVID-19.

The V and J genes are TRBV6-2 or TRBV6-3 and TRBJ1-1; a possible D gene is TRBD1 (5 bases). The germline CDR1 and CDR2 sequences are MNHEY and SVGEGT. This CDR3 is built from 17 residues. Trimming stripped 5 bases from V and 4 bases from J, with 23 bases between. CDR3 nucleotide sequence: TGTGCCAGCAGTCCCCCTTTGGGGAGGGGAGAAGGCACTGAAGCTTTCTTT. It specifies CASSPPLGRGEGTEAFF.

The chain has TRBV19 and TRBJ2-1, with 7 bases identical to TRBD1. Germline values: CDR1 LNHDA, CDR2 SQIVND (reference sequence). Unmatched junction bases numbered 10, after V lost 8 bases and J lost 6 bases. This CDR3 has 14 amino acids. The CDR3 reads CASSTGTDFNEQFF. The CDR3 region has the DNA TGTGCCAGTTCTACCGGGACAGACTTCAATGAGCAGTTCTTC.

The gene calls are TRBV15 and TRBJ1-1, with no clear D. Per the germline V gene, CDR1 is LNHNV and CDR2 is YYDKDF (reference sequence). There are 11 residues in the CDR3. Trimming shortened V by 1 base and J by 5 bases, and 2 bases separated the two germline ends. The CDR3, as DNA: TGTGCCACCAGCAGAGCTACTGAAGCTTTCTTT. The encoded protein is CATSRATEAFF.

The CDR3 region has the DNA TGTGCCTGGAGTCTCGCCCCCAATGGGCAATATTTT. Amino acid sequence: CAWSLAPNGQYF. The chain joins TRBV30 to TRBJ2-3; the D is unclear. From germline, CDR1 is GTSNPN and CDR2 SVGIG (reference sequence). This CDR3 is 12 amino acids long. V was trimmed by 2 bases and J by 15 bases, leaving 18 bases between them.

The genes are TRBV5-6 and TRBJ2-7, with a possible D match to TRBD1 (6 bases). V dropped 4 bases and J dropped 2 bases, with 13 bases sitting between them. Germline lookup yields CDR1 SGHDT and CDR2 YYEEEE. The CDR3 consists of 14 residues. CDR3 DNA sequence: TGTGCCAGCAGCAGCAGGGGTATGACCTACGAGCAGTACTTC. This sequence encodes CASSSRGMTYEQYF.

The chain combines TRBV6-2 or TRBV6-3 with TRBJ1-2; TRBD1 is a possible D gene (6 bases). The V gene's germline CDR1 is MNHEY and CDR2 SVGEGT. The CDR3 runs to 13 residues. V lost 2 bases and J 8 bases, leaving 12 bases between the germline ends. DNA for the CDR3: TGTGCCAGCAGTTACCGACAGGTAGTAGGCTACACCTTC. Its translation is CASSYRQVVGYTF.

The chain combines TRBV7-2 with TRBJ2-2; a weak D match, TRBD1 (5 bases). The CDR3 has 13 residues. CDR1 is SGHTA and CDR2 is FQGNSA in the germline V gene. V was cut by 4 bases and J by 6 bases, with 9 bases left in between. Here the CDR3 reads CASSSSGPGELFF. DNA for the CDR3: TGTGCCAGCAGCTCCTCAGGGCCCGGGGAGCTGTTTTTT.

In this sample, this clone is medium-sized. The V gene is TRBV24-1, the J gene TRBJ2-5, with 7 bases matching TRBD1. The ends lost 4 bases at V and 3 bases at J; junction bases unmatched: 1. Germline loops: CDR1 KGHDR, CDR2 SFDVKD. The CDR3 is 13 amino acids. The CDR3 protein is CATSDQGEETQYF. The CDR3 bases are TGTGCCACCAGTGACCAGGGGGAAGAGACCCAGTACTTC.

The genes are TRBV19 and TRBJ2-1; 8 nucleotides line up with TRBD2. V was pared by 3 bases and J by 7 bases, with 11 bases of the junction left unmatched. The germline V gene encodes CDR1 LNHDA and CDR2 SQIVND (reference sequence). The CDR3 is 16 amino acids. The CDR3 protein is CASSIAGRGGRNEQFF. DNA of the CDR3: TGTGCCAGTAGTATCGCGGGTCGTGGCGGGAGGAATGAGCAGTTCTTC.

V and J are TRBV27 and TRBJ2-2; TRBD2 is a possible D gene (5 bases). The ends were cut back, 6 bases at V and 0 bases at J, with 8 bases in the middle. The CDR3 consists of 14 residues. From germline, CDR1 is MNHEY and CDR2 SMNVEV (reference sequence). The DNA for the CDR3 is TGTGCCAGCAGAGGGAGTCCGAACACCGGGGAGCTGTTTTTT. This codes for CASRGSPNTGELFF.

V is TRBV5-1 and J is TRBJ1-2; possible D gene TRBD1, 5 bases. This CDR3 region has 16 residues. Germline-derived CDR1 and CDR2 are SGHRS and YFSETQ. Trimming left V 0 bases short and J 4 bases short, with 16 bases between. This chain's CDR3 is CASSLEEGTNVYGYTF. The DNA for the CDR3 is TGCGCCAGCAGCTTGGAGGAGGGGACCAACGTCTATGGCTACACCTTC.